This TCR beta chain is from a study of blood T cells in healthy people across ages. PCR was performed a second time for about 6 to 12 cycles using a sample-barcoded 5' primer and a J-beta primer mix. TCRdb re-called the 5' RACE reads through MiXCR, storing one row per CDR3 protein. The data hold about 1.6 million distinct CDR3 sequences, with around 36% observed a single time. This clonotype was found many times. The sequence came from a woman younger than 45 in good health. What was sequenced was blood.

CDR3 nucleotide sequence: TGCAGTGCTAGCCAGAACTCTGGGGCCAACGTCCTGACTTTC. Translation: CSASQNSGANVLTF. V is TRBV20-1 and J is TRBJ2-6; no clear D. In germline, CDR1 is DFQATT, CDR2 SNEGSKA (reference sequence). V lost 3 bases and J 0 bases, leaving 6 bases between the germline ends. This CDR3 comprises 14 residues.